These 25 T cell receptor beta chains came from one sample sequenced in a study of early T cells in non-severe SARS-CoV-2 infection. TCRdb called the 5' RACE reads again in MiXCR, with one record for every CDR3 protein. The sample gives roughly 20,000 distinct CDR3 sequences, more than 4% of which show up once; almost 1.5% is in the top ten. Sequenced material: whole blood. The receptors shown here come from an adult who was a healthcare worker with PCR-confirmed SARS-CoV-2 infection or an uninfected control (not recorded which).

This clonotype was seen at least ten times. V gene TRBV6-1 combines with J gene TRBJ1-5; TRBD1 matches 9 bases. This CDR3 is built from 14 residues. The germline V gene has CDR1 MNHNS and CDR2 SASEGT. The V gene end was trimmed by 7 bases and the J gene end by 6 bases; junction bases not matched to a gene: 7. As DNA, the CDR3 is TGTGCCAGCACCGCAGGGACAGGGACTCAGCCCCAGCATTTT. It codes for CASTAGTGTQPQHF.

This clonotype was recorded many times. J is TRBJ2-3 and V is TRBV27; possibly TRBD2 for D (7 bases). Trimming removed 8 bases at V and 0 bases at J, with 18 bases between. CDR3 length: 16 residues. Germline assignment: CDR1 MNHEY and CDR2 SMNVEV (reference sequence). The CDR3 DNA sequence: TGTGCCAGCGGTCCCGGCGGGGGCCCTAGCACAGATACGCAGTATTTT. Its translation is CASGPGGGPSTDTQYF.

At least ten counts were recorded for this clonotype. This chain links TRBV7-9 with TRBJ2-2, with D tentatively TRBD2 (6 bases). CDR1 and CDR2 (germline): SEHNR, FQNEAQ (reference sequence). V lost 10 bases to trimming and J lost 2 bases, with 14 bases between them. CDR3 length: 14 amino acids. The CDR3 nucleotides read TGTGCCATAATGACTAGGCATAACACCGGGGAGCTGTTTTTT. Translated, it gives CAIMTRHNTGELFF.

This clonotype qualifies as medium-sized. CDR3 sequence: CASHGPRRLNYGYTF. CDR3 sequence (DNA): TGCGCCAGCCATGGGCCAAGAAGGCTAAACTATGGCTACACCTTC. The chain carries TRBV10-2 and TRBJ1-2; no definite D call. The length of the CDR3 is 15 residues. V dropped 8 bases and J dropped 2 bases, with 18 bases sitting between them. The germline V gene encodes CDR1 WSHSY and CDR2 SAAADI.

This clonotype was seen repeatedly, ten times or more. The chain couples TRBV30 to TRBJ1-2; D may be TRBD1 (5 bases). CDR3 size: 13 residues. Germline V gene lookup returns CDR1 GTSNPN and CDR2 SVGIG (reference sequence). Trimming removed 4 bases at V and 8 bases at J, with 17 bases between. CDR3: CAWTRGPKEGYTF. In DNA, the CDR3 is TGTGCCTGGACGCGGGGCCCAAAGGAGGGCTACACCTTC.

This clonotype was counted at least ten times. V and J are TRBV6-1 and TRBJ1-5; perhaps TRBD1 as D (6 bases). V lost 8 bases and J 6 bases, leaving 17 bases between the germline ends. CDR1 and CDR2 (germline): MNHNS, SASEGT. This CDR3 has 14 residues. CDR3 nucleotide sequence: TGTGCCAGCGGGGCGTCACAGGGTACTCAGCCCCAGCATTTT. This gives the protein CASGASQGTQPQHF.

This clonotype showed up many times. As DNA, the CDR3 is TGTGCCAGCAGTAGACAGGGAGGAACCTATAGCAATCAGCCCCAGCATTTT. Its protein product is CASSRQGGTYSNQPQHF. J is TRBJ1-5 and V is TRBV6-1; 7 nucleotides line up with TRBD1. The germline V gene has CDR1 MNHNS and CDR2 SASEGT. The junction had 10 bases not matched to a gene; V was cut back by 5 bases and J by 0 bases. This CDR3 region has 17 residues.

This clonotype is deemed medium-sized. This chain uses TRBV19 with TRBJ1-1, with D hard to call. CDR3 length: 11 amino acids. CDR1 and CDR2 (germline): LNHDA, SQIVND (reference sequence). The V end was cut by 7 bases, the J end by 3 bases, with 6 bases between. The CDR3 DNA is TGTGCCAGTATTGTGTACACTGAAGCTTTCTTT. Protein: CASIVYTEAFF.

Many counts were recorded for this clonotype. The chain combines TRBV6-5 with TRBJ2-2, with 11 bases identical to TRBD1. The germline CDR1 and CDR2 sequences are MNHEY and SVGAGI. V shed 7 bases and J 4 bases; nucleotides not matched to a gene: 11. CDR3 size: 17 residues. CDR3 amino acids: CASTPGQGVGVTGELFF. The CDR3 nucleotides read TGTGCCAGCACCCCGGGACAGGGGGTCGGGGTCACCGGGGAGCTGTTTTTT.

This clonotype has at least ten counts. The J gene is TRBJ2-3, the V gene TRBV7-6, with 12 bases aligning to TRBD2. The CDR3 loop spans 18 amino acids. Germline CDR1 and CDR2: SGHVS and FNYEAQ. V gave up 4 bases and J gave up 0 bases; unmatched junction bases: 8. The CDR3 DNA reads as TGTGCCAGCAGCTCCCTAGCGGGGGGGCTCCCTAGCACAGATACGCAGTATTTT. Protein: CASSSLAGGLPSTDTQYF.

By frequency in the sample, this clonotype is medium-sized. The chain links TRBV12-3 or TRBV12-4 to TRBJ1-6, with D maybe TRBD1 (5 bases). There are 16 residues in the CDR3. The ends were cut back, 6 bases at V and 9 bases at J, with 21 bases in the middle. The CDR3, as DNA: TGTGCCAGCAGCTTACAAGCCGGGGGAGTAAGTTCACCCCTCCACTTT. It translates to CASSLQAGGVSSPLHF.

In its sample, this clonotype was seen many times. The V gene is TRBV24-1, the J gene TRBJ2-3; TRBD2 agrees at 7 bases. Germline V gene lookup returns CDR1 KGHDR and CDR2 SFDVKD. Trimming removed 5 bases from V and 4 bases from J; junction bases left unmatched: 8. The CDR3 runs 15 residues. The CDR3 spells CATSAASGIADTQYF. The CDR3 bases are TGTGCCACCAGTGCGGCTAGCGGTATCGCAGATACGCAGTATTTT.

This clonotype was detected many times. The CDR3 coding sequence is TGCGCCAGCAGCTTCGATGGGGCGCAGCCCCAGCATTTT. This codes for CASSFDGAQPQHF. The V and J genes are TRBV5-1 and TRBJ1-5; TRBD1 might be the D (5 bases). CDR3 size: 13 residues. Per germline, CDR1 SGHRS and CDR2 YFSETQ. V lost 2 bases and J lost 7, with 10 bases in between.

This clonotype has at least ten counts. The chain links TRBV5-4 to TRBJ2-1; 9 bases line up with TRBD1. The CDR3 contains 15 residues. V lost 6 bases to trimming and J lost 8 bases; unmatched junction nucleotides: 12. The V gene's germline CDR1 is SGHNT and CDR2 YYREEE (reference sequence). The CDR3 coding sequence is TGTGCCAGCAACCCTCCGGGACAGGGTATCTATGAGCAGTTCTTC. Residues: CASNPPGQGIYEQFF.

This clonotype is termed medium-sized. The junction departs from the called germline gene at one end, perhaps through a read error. CDR3 sequence: CASSPYPTRGDSYEQYF. The CDR3 region has the DNA TGTGCTAGCAGCCCCTACCCCACGCGGGGCGACTCCTACGAGCAGTACTTC. The chain combines TRBV7-7 with TRBJ2-7; D perhaps matches TRBD2 (6 bases). The CDR3 totals 17 residues. CDR1 is SSHAT, CDR2 FNYEAQ, per germline (reference sequence).

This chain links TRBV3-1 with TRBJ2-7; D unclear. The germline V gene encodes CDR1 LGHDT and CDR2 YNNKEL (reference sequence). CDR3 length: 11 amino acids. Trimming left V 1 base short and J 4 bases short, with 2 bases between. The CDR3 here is CASSQAYEQYF. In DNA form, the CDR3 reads TGTGCCAGCAGCCAAGCTTACGAGCAGTACTTC.

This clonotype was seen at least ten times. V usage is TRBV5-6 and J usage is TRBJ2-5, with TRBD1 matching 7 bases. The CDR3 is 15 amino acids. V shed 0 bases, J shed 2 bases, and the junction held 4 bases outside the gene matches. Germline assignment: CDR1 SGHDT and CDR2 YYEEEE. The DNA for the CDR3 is TGTGCCAGCAGCTTGGCTGGCAGGGGGCAAGAGACCCAGTACTTC. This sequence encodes CASSLAGRGQETQYF.

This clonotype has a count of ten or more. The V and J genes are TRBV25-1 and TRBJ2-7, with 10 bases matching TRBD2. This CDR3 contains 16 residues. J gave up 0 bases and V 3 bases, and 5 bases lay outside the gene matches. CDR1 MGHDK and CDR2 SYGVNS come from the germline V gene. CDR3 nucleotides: TGTGCCAGCAGTGACCCTAGCGGGGGATTCTCCTACGAGCAGTACTTC. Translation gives CASSDPSGGFSYEQYF.

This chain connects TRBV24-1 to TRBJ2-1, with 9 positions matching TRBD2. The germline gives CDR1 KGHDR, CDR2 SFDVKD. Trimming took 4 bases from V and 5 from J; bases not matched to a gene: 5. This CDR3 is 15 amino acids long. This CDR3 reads CATSDVAGEDNEQFF. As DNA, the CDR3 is TGTGCCACCAGTGACGTAGCGGGGGAGGACAATGAGCAGTTCTTC.

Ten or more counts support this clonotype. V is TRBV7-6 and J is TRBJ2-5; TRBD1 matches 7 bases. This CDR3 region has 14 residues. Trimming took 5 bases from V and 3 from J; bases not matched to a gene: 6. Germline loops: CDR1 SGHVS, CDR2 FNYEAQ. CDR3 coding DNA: TGTGCCAGCAGCGCCGTCGACAGGGAAGAGACCCAGTACTTC. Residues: CASSAVDREETQYF.

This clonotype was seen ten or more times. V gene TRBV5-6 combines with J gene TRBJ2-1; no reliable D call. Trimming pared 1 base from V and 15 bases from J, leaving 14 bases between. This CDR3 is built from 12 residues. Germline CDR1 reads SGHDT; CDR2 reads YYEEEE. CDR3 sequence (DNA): TGTGCCAGCAGCTTGCGGTCAGGTCCCCTGTTCTTC. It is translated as CASSLRSGPLFF.

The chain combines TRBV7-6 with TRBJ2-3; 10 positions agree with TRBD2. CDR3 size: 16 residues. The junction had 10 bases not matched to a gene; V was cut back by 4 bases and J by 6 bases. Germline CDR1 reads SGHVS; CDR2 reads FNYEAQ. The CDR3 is CASSSGTSENGDTQYF. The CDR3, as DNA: TGTGCCAGCAGCTCCGGGACTAGCGAGAATGGGGATACGCAGTATTTT.

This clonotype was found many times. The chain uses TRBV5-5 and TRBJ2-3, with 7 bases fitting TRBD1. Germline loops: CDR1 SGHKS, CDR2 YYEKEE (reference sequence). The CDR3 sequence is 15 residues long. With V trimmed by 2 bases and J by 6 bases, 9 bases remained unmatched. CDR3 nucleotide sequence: TGTGCCAGCAGCTTAACTGACAGGGTTTGGGATACGCAGTATTTT. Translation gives CASSLTDRVWDTQYF.

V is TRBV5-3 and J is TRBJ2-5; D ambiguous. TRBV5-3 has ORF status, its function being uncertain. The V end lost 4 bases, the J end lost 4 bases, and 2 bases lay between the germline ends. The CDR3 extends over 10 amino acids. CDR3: CARSRETQYF. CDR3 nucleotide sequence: TGTGCCAGAAGCCGAGAGACCCAGTACTTC.

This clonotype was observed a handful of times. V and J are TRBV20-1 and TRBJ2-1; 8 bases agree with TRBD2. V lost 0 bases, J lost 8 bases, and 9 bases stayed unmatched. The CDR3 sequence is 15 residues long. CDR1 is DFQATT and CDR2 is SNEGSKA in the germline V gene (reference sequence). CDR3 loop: CSARDRGGPEYEQFF. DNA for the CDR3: TGCAGTGCTAGAGACCGGGGGGGCCCGGAATATGAGCAGTTCTTC.